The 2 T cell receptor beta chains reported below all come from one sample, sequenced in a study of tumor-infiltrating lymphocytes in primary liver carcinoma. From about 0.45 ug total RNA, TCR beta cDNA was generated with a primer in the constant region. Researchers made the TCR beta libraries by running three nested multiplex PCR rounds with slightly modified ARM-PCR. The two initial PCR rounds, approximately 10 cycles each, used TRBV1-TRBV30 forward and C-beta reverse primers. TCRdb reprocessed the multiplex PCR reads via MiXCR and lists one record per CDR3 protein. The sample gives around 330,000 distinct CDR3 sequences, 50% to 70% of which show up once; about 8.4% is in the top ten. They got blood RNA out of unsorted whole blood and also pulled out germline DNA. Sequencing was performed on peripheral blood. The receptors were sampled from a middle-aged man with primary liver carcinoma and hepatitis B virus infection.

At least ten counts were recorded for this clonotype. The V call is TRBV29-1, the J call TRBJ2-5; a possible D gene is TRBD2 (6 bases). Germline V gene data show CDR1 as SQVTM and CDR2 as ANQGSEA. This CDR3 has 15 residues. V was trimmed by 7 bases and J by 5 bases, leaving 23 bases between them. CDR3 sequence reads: CSAGGTDGARETQYF. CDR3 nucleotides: TGCAGCGCCGGAGGGACTGACGGGGCTAGGGAGACCCAGTACTTC.

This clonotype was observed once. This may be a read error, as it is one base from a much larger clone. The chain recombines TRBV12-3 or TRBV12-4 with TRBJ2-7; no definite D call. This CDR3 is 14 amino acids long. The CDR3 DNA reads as TGTGCCAGCAGGCCCAACACGGCCGGATACGAGCACTACTTC. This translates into CASRPNTAGYEHYF.